This T cell receptor (beta chain) was recovered during a study of cytomegalovirus exposure and HLA in healthy donors. The V gene's germline CDR1 is SGHNT and CDR2 YYREEE (reference sequence). CDR3 size: 13 residues. Deletions cut 1 base from V and 3 bases from J, with 7 bases between. The repertoire was sequenced with immunoSEQ multiplex PCR; TCRdb's copy has only in-frame clones and lacks some. The table lists 220,000 or so clones, more than 75% of them singletons. This TCR was recovered from a woman younger than 30 in good health and CMV-seropositive. V usage is TRBV5-4 and J usage is TRBJ2-5, with D unclear. Sequencing used PBMCs. The CDR3 loop reads CASSLIAEETQYF. For the CDR3, the DNA is TGTGCCAGCAGCTTGATAGCAGAAGAGACCCAGTACTTC.